A selection of T cell receptor beta chains follows, all from one sample in a study of T cell responses to AZD1222 COVID-19 vaccine. Profiling relied on immunoSEQ multiplex PCR, and the TCRdb table lists in-frame clones only, not all of them. Of about 170,000 clones in the sample, 90% were seen once. Sequenced here: peripheral blood, sampled on day 0 of AZD1222 vaccination. These receptors were taken from an adult in good health. Each CDR3 is given with its conserved first and last residue. D genes are given only for firm matches. A row's size may be missing; if present it is once, few, many or a size class.

d_gene: -
v_gene: TRBV18
abundance: -
j_gene: TRBJ2-7
CDR3nt: TGTGCCAGCTCACTGGGGCGAAGCTCCTACGAGCAGTACTTC
CDR3aa: CASSLGRSSYEQYF

d_gene: -
v_gene: TRBV5-4
abundance: once
j_gene: TRBJ2-5
CDR3nt: TGTGCCAGCAGCTTGGGGGTAGTCCAAGAGACCCAGTACTTC
CDR3aa: CASSLGVVQETQYF

d_gene: TRBD1
v_gene: TRBV6-6
abundance: once
j_gene: TRBJ1-2
CDR3nt: TGTGCCAGCAGTCCGTCCGGGACAGGGGGCCACCGTCTGGGCTATGGCTACACCTTC
CDR3aa: CASSPSGTGGHRLGYGYTF

d_gene: TRBD2
v_gene: TRBV27
abundance: -
j_gene: TRBJ2-7
CDR3nt: TGTGCCAGCAGTCCGGGACTAGCGGGGAACCCCTACGAGCAGTACTTC
CDR3aa: CASSPGLAGNPYEQYF

d_gene: -
v_gene: TRBV5-6
abundance: -
j_gene: TRBJ2-7
CDR3nt: TGTGCCAGCAGCCTGGCCCTCGAGCAGTACTTC
CDR3aa: CASSLALEQYF

d_gene: -
v_gene: TRBV6-5
abundance: -
j_gene: TRBJ2-7
CDR3nt: TGTGCCAGCAGCCTGTTCTCTCGGGGCGAGCAGTACTTC
CDR3aa: CASSLFSRGEQYF

d_gene: -
v_gene: TRBV7-9
abundance: -
j_gene: TRBJ1-1
CDR3nt: TGTGCCAGCAGCTTAGCGCGTCTGAACACTGAAGCTTTCTTT
CDR3aa: CASSLARLNTEAFF

d_gene: -
v_gene: TRBV7-3
abundance: few
j_gene: TRBJ2-2
CDR3nt: TGTGCCAGCAGGGCTGGGACTGGCTCCACCGGGGAGCTGTTTTTT
CDR3aa: CASRAGTGSTGELFF

d_gene: TRBD1
v_gene: TRBV10-3
abundance: -
j_gene: TRBJ1-3
CDR3nt: TGTGCCATCCTACAGGGGAACTCTGGAAACACCATATATTTT
CDR3aa: CAILQGNSGNTIYF

d_gene: -
v_gene: TRBV27
abundance: -
j_gene: TRBJ2-7
CDR3nt: TGTGCCAGCAGTTCTGCCGGGGGTAGGCTCGAGCAGTACTTC
CDR3aa: CASSSAGGRLEQYF

d_gene: -
v_gene: TRBV5-1
abundance: -
j_gene: TRBJ1-5
CDR3nt: TGCGCCAGCAGCTTTGATAGCAATCAGCCCCAGCATTTT
CDR3aa: CASSFDSNQPQHF

d_gene: -
v_gene: TRBV10-3
abundance: few
j_gene: TRBJ2-1
CDR3nt: TGTGCCATCAGTGAGCCGCGTCGGGCTACGGACTACAATGAGCAGTTCTTC
CDR3aa: CAISEPRRATDYNEQFF

d_gene: TRBD2
v_gene: TRBV7-2
abundance: -
j_gene: TRBJ2-3
CDR3nt: TGTGCCAGCAGCTTAGGCGCGGCGGGGGGGCCTCAAGATACGCAGTATTTT
CDR3aa: CASSLGAAGGPQDTQYF

d_gene: TRBD1
v_gene: TRBV5-6
abundance: once
j_gene: TRBJ1-4
CDR3nt: TGTGCCAGCAGCCTAGTTACTCCCAAGGGACAGGGTAATGAAAAACTGTTTTTT
CDR3aa: CASSLVTPKGQGNEKLFF

d_gene: TRBD1
v_gene: TRBV6-5
abundance: -
j_gene: TRBJ1-3
CDR3nt: TGTGCCAGCAGCCCGGCGGACAGGGTCGACACCATATATTTT
CDR3aa: CASSPADRVDTIYF

d_gene: -
v_gene: TRBV6-2/TRBV6-3
abundance: -
j_gene: TRBJ2-5
CDR3nt: TGTGCCAGCAGTTACCAGGGGCGGGAGACCCAGTACTTC
CDR3aa: CASSYQGRETQYF

d_gene: TRBD2
v_gene: TRBV6-1
abundance: -
j_gene: TRBJ2-3
CDR3nt: TGTGCCAGCAGGGAAATAGCGGGGGGGCTTACAGATACGCAGTATTTT
CDR3aa: CASREIAGGLTDTQYF

d_gene: -
v_gene: TRBV7-2
abundance: -
j_gene: TRBJ1-2
CDR3nt: TGTGCCAGCAGCTTTGACAGGAGCTATGGCTACACCTTC
CDR3aa: CASSFDRSYGYTF

d_gene: -
v_gene: TRBV7-8
abundance: -
j_gene: TRBJ1-1
CDR3nt: TGTGCCAGCAGCCAAAAACGCAGCGAAGCTTTCTTT
CDR3aa: CASSQKRSEAFF

d_gene: TRBD1
v_gene: TRBV24-1
abundance: -
j_gene: TRBJ1-2
CDR3nt: TGTGCCACCAGTGAAGCAGGGGGCAATGGCTACACCTTC
CDR3aa: CATSEAGGNGYTF

d_gene: TRBD1
v_gene: TRBV29-1
abundance: few
j_gene: TRBJ2-1
CDR3nt: TGCAGCGTGGTGACAGGGGGCGGTCTCAACAATGAGCAGTTCTTC
CDR3aa: CSVVTGGGLNNEQFF

d_gene: TRBD1
v_gene: TRBV7-3
abundance: -
j_gene: TRBJ2-7
CDR3nt: TGTGCCAGCAGCTTCGAACCGGGACAGGGCCCGGAGCAGTACTTC
CDR3aa: CASSFEPGQGPEQYF

d_gene: -
v_gene: TRBV27
abundance: -
j_gene: TRBJ2-1
CDR3nt: TGTGCCAGCAGTTTATCGAGTCGCAGGGGCCAGTTCTTC
CDR3aa: CASSLSSRRGQFF

d_gene: -
v_gene: TRBV18
abundance: -
j_gene: TRBJ2-5
CDR3nt: TGTGCCAGCTCACCGCAGGGTCGGGGAGAGACCCAGTACTTC
CDR3aa: CASSPQGRGETQYF

d_gene: -
v_gene: TRBV7-3
abundance: -
j_gene: TRBJ2-6
CDR3nt: TGTGCCAGCAGCTCCCCTGGGCGGCGTGGGGCCAACGTCCTGACTTTC
CDR3aa: CASSSPGRRGANVLTF

d_gene: -
v_gene: TRBV19
abundance: many
j_gene: TRBJ1-2
CDR3nt: TGTGCCACCTGGGACGGAGGTATCTATGGCTACACCTTC
CDR3aa: CATWDGGIYGYTF

d_gene: TRBD1
v_gene: TRBV5-4
abundance: -
j_gene: TRBJ1-1
CDR3nt: TGTGCCAGCAGCTTGGGAAGGGACAGGGCAACGAACACTGAAGCTTTCTTT
CDR3aa: CASSLGRDRATNTEAFF

d_gene: TRBD2
v_gene: TRBV5-4
abundance: -
j_gene: TRBJ2-1
CDR3nt: TGTGCCAGCAGCTTGGACGGCGGGAGCTCCTACAATGAGCAGTTCTTC
CDR3aa: CASSLDGGSSYNEQFF